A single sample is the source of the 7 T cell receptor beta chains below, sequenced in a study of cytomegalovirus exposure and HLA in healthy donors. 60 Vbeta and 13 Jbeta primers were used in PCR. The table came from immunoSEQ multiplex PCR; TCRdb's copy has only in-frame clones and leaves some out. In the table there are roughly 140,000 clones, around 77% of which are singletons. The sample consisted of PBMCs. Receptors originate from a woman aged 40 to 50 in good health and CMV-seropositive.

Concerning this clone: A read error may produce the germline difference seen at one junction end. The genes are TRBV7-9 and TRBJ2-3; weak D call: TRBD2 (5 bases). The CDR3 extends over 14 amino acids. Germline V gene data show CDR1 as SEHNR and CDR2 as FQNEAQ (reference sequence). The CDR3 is CSSTVRGNTDTQYF. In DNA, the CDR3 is TGTTCCAGCACTGTTCGGGGTAACACAGATACGCAGTATTTT.

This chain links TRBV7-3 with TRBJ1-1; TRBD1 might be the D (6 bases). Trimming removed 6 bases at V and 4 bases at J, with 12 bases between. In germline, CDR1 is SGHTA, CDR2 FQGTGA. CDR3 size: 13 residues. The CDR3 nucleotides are TGTGCCAGCAGTTTTACAGGGTTCACTGAAGCTTTCTTT. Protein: CASSFTGFTEAFF.

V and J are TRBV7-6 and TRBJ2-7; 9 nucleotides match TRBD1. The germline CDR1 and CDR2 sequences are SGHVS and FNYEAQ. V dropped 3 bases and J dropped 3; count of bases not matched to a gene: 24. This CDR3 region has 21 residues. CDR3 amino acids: CASSFTPTTPGQGKDLYEQYF. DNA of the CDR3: TGTGCCAGCAGCTTTACCCCCACGACCCCGGGACAGGGAAAGGACCTCTACGAGCAGTACTTC. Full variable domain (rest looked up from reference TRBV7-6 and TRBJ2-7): GAGVSQSPRYKVTKRGQDVALRCDPISGHVSLYWYRQALGQGPEFLTYFNYEAQQDKSGLPNDRFSAERPEGSISTLTIQRTEQRDSAMYRCASSFTPTTPGQGKDLYEQYFGPGTRLTVT.

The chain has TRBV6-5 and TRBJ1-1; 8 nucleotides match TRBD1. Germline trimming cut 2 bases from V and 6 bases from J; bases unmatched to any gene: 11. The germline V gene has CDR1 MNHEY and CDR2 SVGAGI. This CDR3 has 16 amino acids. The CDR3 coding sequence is TGTGCCAGCAGTTACACATTTCAGGGGGCGGGCGCTGAAGCTTTCTTT. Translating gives CASSYTFQGAGAEAFF.

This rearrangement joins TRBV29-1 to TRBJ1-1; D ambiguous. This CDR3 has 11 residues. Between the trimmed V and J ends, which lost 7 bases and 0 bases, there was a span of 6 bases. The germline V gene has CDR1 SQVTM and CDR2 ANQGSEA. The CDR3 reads CSAGMNTEAFF. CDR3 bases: TGCAGCGCGGGTATGAACACTGAAGCTTTCTTT.

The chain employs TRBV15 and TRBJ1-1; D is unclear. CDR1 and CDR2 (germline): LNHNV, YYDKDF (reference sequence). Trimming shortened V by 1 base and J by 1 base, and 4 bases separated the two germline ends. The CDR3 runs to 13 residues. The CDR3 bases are TGTGCCACCAGCAGAGCGGGGAACACTGAAGCTTTCTTT. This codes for CATSRAGNTEAFF.

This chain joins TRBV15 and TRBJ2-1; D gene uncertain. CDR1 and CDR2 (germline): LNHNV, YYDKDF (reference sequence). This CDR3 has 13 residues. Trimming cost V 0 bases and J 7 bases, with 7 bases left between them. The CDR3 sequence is CATSRDRGNEQFF. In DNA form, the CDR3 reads TGTGCCACCAGCAGAGATCGAGGAAATGAGCAGTTCTTC.